A selection of T cell receptor beta chains follows, all from one sample in a study of CD8+ T cells in alopecia areata. Repertoires were generated with immunoSEQ multiplex PCR, while TCRdb's copy carries only in-frame clones and drops some. Of 61,000 or so clones listed, around 96% are singletons. The starting material was CD8+ T cells sorted from blood, obtained at week 0. These receptors came from a human donor with alopecia areata. Each CDR3 is given without its conserved first and last residue.

TRBJ2-5,TRBV11-2,ASSVGVRGETQY
TRBJ2-3,TRBV7-2,ASSLVVGSSTDTQY
TRBJ2-5,TRBV5-1,ASSAGTSGVPYQETQY
TRBJ2-7,TRBV5-6,ASSGAGPLYEQY
TRBJ1-1,TRBV6-5,ASSPGVGAEAF
TRBJ2-1,TRBV6-5,ASSYKPNEQF
TRBJ2-5,TRBV10-3,AISEPAGGIQETQY
TRBJ1-1,TRBV4-1,ASSQVADMNTEAF
TRBJ2-7,TRBV7-9,ASSSPDRGPSYEQY
TRBJ1-1,TRBV7-2,ASSLLGTEAF
TRBJ2-6,TRBV5-5,ASSFEVSGANVLT
TRBJ2-2,TRBV30,AWSRRTSGDGTGELF
TRBJ2-1,TRBV29-1,SVEGSKRSNNEQF
TRBJ1-2,TRBV27,ASSLSMGEGGYT
TRBJ1-1,TRBV7-9,ASSLDRTAF